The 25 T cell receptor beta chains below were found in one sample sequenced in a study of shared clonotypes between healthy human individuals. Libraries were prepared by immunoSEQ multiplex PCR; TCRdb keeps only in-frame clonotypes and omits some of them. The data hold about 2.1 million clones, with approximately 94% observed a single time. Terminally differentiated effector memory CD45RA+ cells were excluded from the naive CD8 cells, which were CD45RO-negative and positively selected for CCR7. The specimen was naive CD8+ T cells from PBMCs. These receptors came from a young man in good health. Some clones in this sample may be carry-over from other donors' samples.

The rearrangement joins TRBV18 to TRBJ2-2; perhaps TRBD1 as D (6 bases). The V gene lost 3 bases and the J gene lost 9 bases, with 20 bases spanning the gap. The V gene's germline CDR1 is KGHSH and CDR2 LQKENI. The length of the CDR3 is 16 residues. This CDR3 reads CASSPGEGGRPRELFF. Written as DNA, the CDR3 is TGTGCCAGCTCACCCGGCGAAGGGGGTCGTCCCCGGGAGCTGTTTTTT.

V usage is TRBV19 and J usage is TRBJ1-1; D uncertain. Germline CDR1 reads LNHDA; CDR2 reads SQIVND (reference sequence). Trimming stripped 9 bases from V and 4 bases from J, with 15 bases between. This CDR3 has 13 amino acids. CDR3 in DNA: TGTGCCAGCTCAGAGGGCAAAGTCACTGAAGCTTTCTTT. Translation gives CASSEGKVTEAFF.

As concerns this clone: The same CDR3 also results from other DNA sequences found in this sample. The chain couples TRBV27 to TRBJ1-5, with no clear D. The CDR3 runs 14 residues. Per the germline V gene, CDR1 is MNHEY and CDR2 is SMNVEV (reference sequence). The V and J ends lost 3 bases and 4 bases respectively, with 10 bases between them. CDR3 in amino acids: CASSLRAGNQPQHF. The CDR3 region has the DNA TGTGCCAGCAGTTTGCGTGCGGGAAATCAGCCCCAGCATTTT.

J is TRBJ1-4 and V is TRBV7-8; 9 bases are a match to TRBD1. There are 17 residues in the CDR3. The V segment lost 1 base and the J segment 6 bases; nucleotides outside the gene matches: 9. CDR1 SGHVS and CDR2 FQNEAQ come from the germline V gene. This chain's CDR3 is CASSLEATGGGDEKLFF. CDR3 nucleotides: TGTGCCAGCAGCTTAGAAGCGACAGGGGGAGGGGATGAAAAACTGTTTTTT. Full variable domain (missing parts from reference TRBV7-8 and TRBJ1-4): GAGVSQSPRYKVAKRGQDVALRCDPISGHVSLFWYQQALGQGPEFLTYFQNEAQLDKSGLPSDRFFAERPEGSVSTLKIQRTQQEDSAVYLCASSLEATGGGDEKLFFGSGTQLSVL.

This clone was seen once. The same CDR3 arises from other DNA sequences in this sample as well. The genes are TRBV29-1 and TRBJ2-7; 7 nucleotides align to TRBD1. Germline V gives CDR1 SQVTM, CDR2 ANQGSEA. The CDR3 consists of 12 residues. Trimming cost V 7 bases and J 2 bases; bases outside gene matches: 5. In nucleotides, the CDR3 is TGCAGCGCCCGGGACAGTACCTACGAGCAGTACTTC. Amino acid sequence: CSARDSTYEQYF.

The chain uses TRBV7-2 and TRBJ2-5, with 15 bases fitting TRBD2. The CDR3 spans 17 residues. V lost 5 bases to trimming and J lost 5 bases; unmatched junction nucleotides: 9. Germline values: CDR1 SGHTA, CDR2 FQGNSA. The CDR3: CASSPGTSGRIVETQYF. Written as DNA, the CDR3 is TGTGCCAGCAGCCCCGGGACTAGCGGGAGGATAGTGGAGACCCAGTACTTC.

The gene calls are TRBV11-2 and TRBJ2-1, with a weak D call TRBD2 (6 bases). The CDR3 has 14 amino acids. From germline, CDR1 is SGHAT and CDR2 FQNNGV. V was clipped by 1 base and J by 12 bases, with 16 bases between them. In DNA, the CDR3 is TGTGCCAGCAGCTTAGCCCCCCCGCCGCGGGGGCAGTTCTTC. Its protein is CASSLAPPPRGQFF.

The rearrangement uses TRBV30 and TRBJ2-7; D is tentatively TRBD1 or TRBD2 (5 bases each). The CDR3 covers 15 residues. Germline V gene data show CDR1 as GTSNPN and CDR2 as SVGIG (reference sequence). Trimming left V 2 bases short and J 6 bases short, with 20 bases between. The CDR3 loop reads CAWSYARGGVGEQYF. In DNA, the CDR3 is TGTGCCTGGAGTTACGCGAGGGGTGGCGTTGGCGAGCAGTACTTC. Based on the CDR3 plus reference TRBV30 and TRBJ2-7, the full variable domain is SQTIHQWPATLVQPVGSPLSLECTVEGTSNPNLYWYRQAAGRGLQLLFYSVGIGQISSEVPQNLSASRPQDRQFILSSKKLLLSDSGFYLCAWSYARGGVGEQYFGPGTRLTVT.

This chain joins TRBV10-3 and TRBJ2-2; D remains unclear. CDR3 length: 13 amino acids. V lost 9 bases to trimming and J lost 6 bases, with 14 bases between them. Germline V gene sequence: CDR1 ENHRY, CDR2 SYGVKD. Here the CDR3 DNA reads TGTGCCATGGCATCGGCTATTTCCGGGGAGCTGTTTTTT. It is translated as CAMASAISGELFF.

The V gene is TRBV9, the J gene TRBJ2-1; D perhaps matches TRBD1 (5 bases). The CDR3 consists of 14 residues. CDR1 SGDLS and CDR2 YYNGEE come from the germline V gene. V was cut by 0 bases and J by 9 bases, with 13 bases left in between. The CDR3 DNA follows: TGTGCCAGCAGCGTAGGTGGGTACCAGGGTGAGCAGTTCTTC. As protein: CASSVGGYQGEQFF.

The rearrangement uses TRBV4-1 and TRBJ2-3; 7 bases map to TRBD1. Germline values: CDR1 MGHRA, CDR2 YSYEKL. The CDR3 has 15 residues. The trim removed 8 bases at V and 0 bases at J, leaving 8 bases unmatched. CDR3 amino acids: CASQPDRPSTDTQYF. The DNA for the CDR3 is TGCGCCAGCCAGCCGGACAGGCCAAGCACAGATACGCAGTATTTT.

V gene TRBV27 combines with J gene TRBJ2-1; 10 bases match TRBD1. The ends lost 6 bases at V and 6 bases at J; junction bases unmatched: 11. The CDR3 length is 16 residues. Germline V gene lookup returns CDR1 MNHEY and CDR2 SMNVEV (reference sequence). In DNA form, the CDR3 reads TGTGCCAGCAGACTGTCTGGGACAGGGGCAAGCAATGAGCAGTTCTTC. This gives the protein CASRLSGTGASNEQFF.

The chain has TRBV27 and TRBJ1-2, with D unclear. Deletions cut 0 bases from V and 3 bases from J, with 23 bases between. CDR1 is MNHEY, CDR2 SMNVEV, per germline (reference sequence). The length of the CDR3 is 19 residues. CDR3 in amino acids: CASSLSTSGKPTLDYGYTF. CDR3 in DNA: TGTGCCAGCAGTTTATCGACTTCCGGGAAACCAACGTTGGACTATGGCTACACCTTC.

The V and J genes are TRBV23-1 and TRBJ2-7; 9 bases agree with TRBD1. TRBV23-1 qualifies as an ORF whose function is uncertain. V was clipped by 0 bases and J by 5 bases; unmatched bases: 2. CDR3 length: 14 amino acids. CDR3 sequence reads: CASSQSRTGDEQYF. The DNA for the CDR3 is TGCGCCAGCAGTCAATCACGGACAGGGGACGAGCAGTACTTC.

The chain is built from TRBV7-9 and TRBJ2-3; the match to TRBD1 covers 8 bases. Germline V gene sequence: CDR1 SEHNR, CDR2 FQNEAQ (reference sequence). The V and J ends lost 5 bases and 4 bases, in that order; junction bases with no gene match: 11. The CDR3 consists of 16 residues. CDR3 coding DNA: TGTGCCAGCAGCCCCCACAGGGGGTTTTTGGCAGATACGCAGTATTTT. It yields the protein CASSPHRGFLADTQYF.

CDR3 protein: CASSLLASASGRNNEQFF. The DNA for the CDR3 is TGTGCCAGCAGCCTCCTAGCATCGGCTAGCGGGAGGAATAATGAGCAGTTCTTC. V usage is TRBV4-2 and J usage is TRBJ2-1, with 11 bases lining up with TRBD2. The V and J ends lost 4 bases and 7 bases, in that order; junction bases with no gene match: 15. CDR3 size: 18 residues. The germline CDR1 and CDR2 sequences are LGHNA and YNFKEQ.

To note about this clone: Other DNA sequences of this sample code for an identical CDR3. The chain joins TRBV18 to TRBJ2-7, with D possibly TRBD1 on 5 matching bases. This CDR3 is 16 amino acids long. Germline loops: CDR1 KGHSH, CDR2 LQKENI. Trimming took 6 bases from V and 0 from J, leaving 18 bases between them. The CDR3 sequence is CASSPLRQGGSYEQYF. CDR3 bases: TGTGCCAGCTCCCCCCTTAGGCAGGGCGGCTCCTACGAGCAGTACTTC. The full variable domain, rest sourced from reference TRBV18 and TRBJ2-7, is NAGVMQNPRHLVRRRGQEARLRCSPMKGHSHVYWYRQLPEEGLKFMVYLQKENIIDESGMPKERFSAEFPKEGPSILRIQQVVRGDSAAYFCASSPLRQGGSYEQYFGPGTRLTVT.

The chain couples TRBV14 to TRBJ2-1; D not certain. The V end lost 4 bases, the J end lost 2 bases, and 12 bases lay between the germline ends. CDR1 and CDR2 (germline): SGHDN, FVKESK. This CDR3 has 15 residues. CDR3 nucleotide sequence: TGTGCCAGCAGCCCTTTTCTAGGCCCCTACAATGAGCAGTTCTTC. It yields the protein CASSPFLGPYNEQFF.

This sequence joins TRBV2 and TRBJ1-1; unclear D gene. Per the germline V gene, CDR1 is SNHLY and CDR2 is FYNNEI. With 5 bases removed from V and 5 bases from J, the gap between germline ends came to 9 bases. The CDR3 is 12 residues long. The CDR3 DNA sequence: TGTGCCAGCAGTCTCGGGGTAACTGAAGCTTTCTTT. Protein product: CASSLGVTEAFF.

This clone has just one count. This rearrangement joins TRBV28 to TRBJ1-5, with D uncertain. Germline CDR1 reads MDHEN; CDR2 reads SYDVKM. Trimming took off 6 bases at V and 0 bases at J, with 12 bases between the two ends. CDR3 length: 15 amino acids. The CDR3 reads CASSKGRISNQPQHF. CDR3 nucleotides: TGTGCCAGCAGCAAAGGACGGATTAGCAATCAGCCCCAGCATTTT.

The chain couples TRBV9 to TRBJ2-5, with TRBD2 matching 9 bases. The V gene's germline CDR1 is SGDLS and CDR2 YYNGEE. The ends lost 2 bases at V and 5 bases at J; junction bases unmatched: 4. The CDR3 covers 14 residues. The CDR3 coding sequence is TGTGCCAGCAGCGTGAGCGGGAGGACGGAGACCCAGTACTTC. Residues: CASSVSGRTETQYF.

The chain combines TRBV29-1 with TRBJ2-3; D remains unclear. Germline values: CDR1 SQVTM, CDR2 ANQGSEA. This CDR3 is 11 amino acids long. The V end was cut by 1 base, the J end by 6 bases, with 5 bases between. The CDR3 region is CSVEVADTQYF. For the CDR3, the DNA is TGCAGCGTTGAAGTTGCGGATACGCAGTATTTT.

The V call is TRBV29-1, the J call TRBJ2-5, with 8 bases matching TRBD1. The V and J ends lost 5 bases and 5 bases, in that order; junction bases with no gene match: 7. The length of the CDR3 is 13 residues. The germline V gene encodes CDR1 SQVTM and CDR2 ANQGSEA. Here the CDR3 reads CSVSGGADETQYF. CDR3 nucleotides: TGCAGCGTTTCAGGGGGCGCGGACGAGACCCAGTACTTC.

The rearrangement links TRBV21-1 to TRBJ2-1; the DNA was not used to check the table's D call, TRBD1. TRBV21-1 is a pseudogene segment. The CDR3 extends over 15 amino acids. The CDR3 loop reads CASSKALSGANEQFF. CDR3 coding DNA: TGTGCCAGCAGCAAAGCGCTTTCAGGGGCGAATGAGCAGTTCTTC.

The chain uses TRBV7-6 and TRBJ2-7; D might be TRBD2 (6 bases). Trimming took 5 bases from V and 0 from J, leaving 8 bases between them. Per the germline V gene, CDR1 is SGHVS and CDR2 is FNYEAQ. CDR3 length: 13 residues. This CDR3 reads CASSPSDSYEQYF. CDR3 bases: TGTGCCAGCAGCCCTAGCGACTCCTACGAGCAGTACTTC.